This TCR beta chain was found in a study of OX40 agonist ivuxolimab in advanced cancers. Whole-study context: Patients received ivuxolimab, an agonistic anti-OX40 (CD134) antibody.

Sequencing used immunoSEQ multiplex PCR; TCRdb keeps in-frame clones, though not all of them. In the table there are 70,000 or so clones, about four fifths of which are singletons. The CDR3 has 15 amino acids. The V end lost 2 bases, the J end lost 1 base, and 11 bases lay between the germline ends. In germline, CDR1 is MNHEY, CDR2 SVGAGI. The cohort excluded patients with autoimmune disease history or systemic immunosuppression. V gene TRBV6-5 combines with J gene TRBJ1-2, with D unclear. The TCR comes from an adult with an advanced solid tumor such as melanoma, head and neck, liver or kidney cancer. The source material was CD4+ or CD8+ T cells sorted from blood, sampled in a trial of the OX40 agonist ivuxolimab. CDR3 loop: CASSYKGPLNYGYTF. CDR3 sequence (DNA): TGTGCCAGCAGTTACAAAGGCCCCCTTAACTATGGCTACACCTTC.